This T cell receptor beta chain was sequenced for a study of identical twins. The CDR3 loop spans 13 amino acids. Germline CDR1 is SGHKS and CDR2 is YYEKEE (reference sequence). The V gene lost 2 bases and the J gene lost 3 bases, with 5 bases spanning the gap. A universal primer site arose from template switching, and cDNA bore unique molecular identifiers. TCRdb reanalysed the 5' RACE reads using MiXCR and keeps one entry per CDR3 protein. The sample carries some 440,000 distinct CDR3 sequences, roughly 26% recorded once. The same specimen was also included in a second study, on T cells expressing NK-cell markers. Per that study: Researchers got TCR beta repertoires out of sorted CD3+CD56+NKG2C+, CD3+CD56+NKG2C- and CD3+CD56-NKG2C+ T cells. Most of the eight sequenced donors tested HCMV-seropositive; one tested seronegative.

The chain uses TRBV5-5 and TRBJ2-2; D is unclear. The material sequenced was CD4+ T cells sorted from blood. This TCR was sampled from a woman aged 18-30 years in good health. CDR3 sequence reads: CASSFFDTGELFF. CDR3 in DNA: TGTGCCAGCAGCTTCTTCGACACCGGGGAGCTGTTTTTT.